This TCR beta chain was recovered during a study of patients and donors after allogeneic stem cell transplantation (dated by TCRdb to 2019 to 2021). Libraries were made using RT-PCR. The instrument given in TCRdb is NextSeq 550. Clones were called with MiXCR by TCRdb after fastp trimmed the public reads at Q25, and only in-frame beta chains were retained. Rows with a matching CDR3 protein are joined into one entry that keeps the most common DNA and genes. In all, the sample holds about 74,000 distinct CDR3 sequences, and around 27% of those were seen once. The top ten hold approximately 26% of the sample. This clonotype has a handful of counts. The antigen this receptor binds is unknown. Base-call qualities are not available, and no considerably larger clone is one nucleotide away. Measured from the cysteine to the phenylalanine, the CDR3 is 13 residues long. Left in the record is the CDR3 DNA by itself, 39 bases read in frame from the first base. Trimming removed 5 bases from V and 7 bases from J, leaving 18 bases between the germline ends. CDR1 and CDR2, looked up from the germline V gene (reference sequence), are DFQATT and SNEGSKA.

This sequence was found in a human donor who was either an allogeneic HSCT recipient or a stem cell or donor lymphocyte infusion donor (not recorded which). It is not recorded whose cells these are; they may come from a transplant donor. The chain employs TRBV20-1 and TRBJ2-7, and perhaps TRBD2 as D gene, on 5 matching bases. Material for sequencing was blood, either unsorted or a sorted T cell fraction (not recorded which). The CDR3 loop reads CSAYYGPSGEQYF. In nucleotides, the sequence is TGCAGTGCTTATTACGGCCCATCGGGGGAGCAGTACTTC.